This passage covers 8 T cell receptor beta chains from one sample sequenced in a study of CD8 T cells in Susac syndrome. An input of roughly 0.5 to 1 ug of RNA was subjected to reverse transcription using random hexamers. TCRdb redid the calling of the immunoSEQ multiplex PCR reads with MiXCR, one entry per CDR3 protein. The sample lists a few hundred thousand distinct CDR3 sequences; 90% to 95% were seen once. Sample: CD8+ T cells from PBMCs. The receptor source for this set is a human donor with multiple sclerosis.

The rearrangement uses TRBV30 and TRBJ2-5; 12 nucleotides match TRBD1. CDR3 length equals 17 residues. Germline V gene data show CDR1 as GTSNPN and CDR2 as SVGIG (reference sequence). Germline trimming cut 3 bases from V and 1 base from J; bases unmatched to any gene: 9. The CDR3 loop is CAWRGTGGGWAQETQYF. The CDR3 DNA reads as TGTGCCTGGAGGGGGACAGGGGGCGGATGGGCCCAAGAGACCCAGTACTTC.

The genes are TRBV7-9 and TRBJ2-7; TRBD1 matches 7 bases. The CDR3 sequence is 13 residues long. J lost 4 bases, V lost 2 bases, and 2 bases had no gene match. Per the germline V gene, CDR1 is SEHNR and CDR2 is FQNEAQ (reference sequence). Here the CDR3 DNA reads TGTGCCAGCAGCTTACCGACAGGGTACGAGCAGTACTTC. Protein sequence: CASSLPTGYEQYF.

The chain employs TRBV15 and TRBJ1-5, with 8 bases identical to TRBD1. The germline CDR1 and CDR2 sequences are LNHNV and YYDKDF (reference sequence). CDR3 length: 17 residues. The J segment lost 7 bases and the V segment lost 1 base, leaving 12 bases of the junction unmatched. The CDR3 reads CATSRGGGQGGGQPQHF. CDR3 bases: TGTGCCACCAGCAGAGGTGGAGGACAGGGAGGTGGGCAGCCCCAGCATTTT.

The chain is built from TRBV6-5 and TRBJ1-3; 8 bases line up with TRBD1. Trimming at V came to 7 bases and at J to 8 bases, leaving 7 bases not matched to a gene. This CDR3 has 13 residues. Germline-derived CDR1 and CDR2 are MNHEY and SVGAGI. CDR3 DNA sequence: TGTGCCAGCACGCGGACAGGGACGGACACCATATATTTT. This codes for CASTRTGTDTIYF.

This clonotype was recorded a few times. The V call is TRBV19, the J call TRBJ2-2; D ambiguous. Between the trimmed V and J ends, which lost 5 bases and 6 bases, there was a span of 10 bases. The CDR3 has 13 residues. Germline V gene lookup returns CDR1 LNHDA and CDR2 SQIVND (reference sequence). CDR3 nucleotide sequence: TGTGCCAGTAGTTTTTTTGTGGCCGGGGAGCTGTTTTTT. Its translation: CASSFFVAGELFF.

This sequence joins TRBV9 and TRBJ2-1; unclear D gene. This CDR3 is 14 amino acids long. Trimming stripped 3 bases from V and 0 bases from J, with 7 bases between. Per germline, CDR1 SGDLS and CDR2 YYNGEE. The DNA for the CDR3 is TGTGCCAGCAGCGGGAAGGGCTCCTACAATGAGCAGTTCTTC. Its translation is CASSGKGSYNEQFF.

The chain couples TRBV5-1 to TRBJ1-1; maybe TRBD1 (5 bases). The V end lost 4 bases, the J end lost 3 bases, and 25 bases lay between the germline ends. Germline V lookup: CDR1 SGHRS, CDR2 YFSETQ. This CDR3 has 18 amino acids. CDR3 loop: CASSEHPPNRRPDTEAFF. The CDR3 nucleotides read TGCGCCAGCAGCGAGCACCCACCTAACAGGCGCCCGGACACTGAAGCTTTCTTT.

V is TRBV20-1 and J is TRBJ2-7; 15 positions match TRBD2. V lost 3 bases, J lost 3 bases, and 9 bases stayed unmatched. Germline-derived CDR1 and CDR2 are DFQATT and SNEGSKA (reference sequence). The CDR3 totals 17 residues. DNA of the CDR3: TGCAGTGCTAGGGAGGGACTAGCGGGGGGCCTCAACTACGAGCAGTACTTC. This encodes CSAREGLAGGLNYEQYF.